A single sample gave rise to the 21 T cell receptor beta chains below, sequenced in a study of cytomegalovirus exposure and HLA in healthy donors. In the PCR, 60 Vbeta and 13 Jbeta primers were used. Clones were sequenced by immunoSEQ multiplex PCR, and TCRdb holds only the in-frame ones, with some missing. Here the sample spans around 150,000 clones, 65% to 70% being singletons. The sequenced sample was PBMCs. The receptor set was obtained from a woman between 18 and 29 years old in good health and CMV-seropositive.

V and J are TRBV2 and TRBJ2-1, with TRBD2 matching 11 bases. J gave up 5 bases and V 6 bases, and 6 bases lay outside the gene matches. The germline V gene encodes CDR1 SNHLY and CDR2 FYNNEI. This CDR3 region has 15 residues. The CDR3 reads CASRFGTSGNNEQFF. The CDR3 DNA is TGTGCCAGCAGATTTGGGACTAGCGGAAACAATGAGCAGTTCTTC.

This clone has just a few counts. V is TRBV4-1 and J is TRBJ2-3, with TRBD2 matching 8 bases. The CDR3 runs 15 residues. The germline CDR1 and CDR2 sequences are MGHRA and YSYEKL. J lost 5 bases, V lost 4 bases, and 8 bases had no gene match. This CDR3 is CASSRQTLAGDTQYF. For the CDR3, the DNA is TGCGCCAGCAGCCGACAAACCCTAGCGGGAGATACGCAGTATTTT.

J is TRBJ2-7 and V is TRBV19; possibly TRBD2 for D (5 bases). The CDR3 runs 12 residues. CDR1 and CDR2 (germline): LNHDA, SQIVND (reference sequence). The V end was cut by 3 bases, the J end by 5 bases, with 8 bases between. This chain's CDR3 is CASSISGNEQYF. The CDR3 DNA is TGTGCCAGTAGTATTTCGGGGAACGAGCAGTACTTC.

This chain connects TRBV27 to TRBJ1-1; D gene ambiguous. CDR1 and CDR2 from the germline V gene are MNHEY and SMNVEV (reference sequence). The CDR3 runs to 12 residues. Deletions cut 7 bases from V and 5 bases from J, with 11 bases between. For the CDR3, the DNA is TGTGCCAGCACCAATCCCGGTACTGAAGCTTTCTTT. This codes for CASTNPGTEAFF.

The chain combines TRBV5-4 with TRBJ2-1, with 10 bases aligning to TRBD2. This CDR3 region has 16 residues. Germline V gene data show CDR1 as SGHNT and CDR2 as YYREEE (reference sequence). Trimming removed 0 bases from V and 7 bases from J; junction bases left unmatched: 7. DNA of the CDR3: TGTGCCAGCAGCTTGGCTGGTCTAGCGGGAGATAATGAGCAGTTCTTC. Translating gives CASSLAGLAGDNEQFF. Complete variable domain (other parts from reference TRBV5-4 and TRBJ2-1): ETGVTQSPTHLIKTRGQQVTLRCSSQSGHNTVSWYQQALGQGPQFIFQYYREEENGRGNFPPRFSGLQFPNYSSELNVNALELDDSALYLCASSLAGLAGDNEQFFGPGTRLTVL.

V and J are TRBV19 and TRBJ1-1; D uncertain. In germline, CDR1 is LNHDA, CDR2 SQIVND (reference sequence). The CDR3 spans 19 residues. Trimming removed 1 base at V and 0 bases at J, with 21 bases between. The CDR3 bases are TGTGCCAGTAGTATAGGCCTGCGACGGGTCAATTTTATGAACACTGAAGCTTTCTTT. Translated, it gives CASSIGLRRVNFMNTEAFF.

The chain recombines TRBV2 with TRBJ2-3, with a weak D call TRBD2 (6 bases). CDR1 and CDR2 (germline): SNHLY, FYNNEI. Trimming left V 6 bases short and J 2 bases short, with 18 bases between. The CDR3 is made up of 16 amino acids. CDR3 region: CASRPNRDSLTDTQYF. In nucleotides, the CDR3 is TGTGCCAGCAGACCAAACCGGGACTCCCTCACAGATACGCAGTATTTT.

Of note for this clone: At one end the junction does not follow the germline gene, possibly because of a read error. The chain links TRBV5-6 to TRBJ2-4; 10 bases are a match to TRBD1. The CDR3 runs to 17 residues. Germline V gene lookup returns CDR1 SGHDT and CDR2 YYEEEE. CDR3 sequence reads: CASSFRTGGIAKNIQHF. The CDR3, as DNA: TGTGCCAGCAGCTTCAGGACAGGGGGAATAGCCAAAAACATTCAGCACTTC.

This clone has more than one count but fewer than ten. The chain employs TRBV7-9 and TRBJ2-7; 10 bases align to TRBD1. The V and J ends lost 5 bases and 6 bases, in that order; junction bases with no gene match: 13. Germline CDR1 reads SEHNR; CDR2 reads FQNEAQ (reference sequence). This CDR3 contains 16 residues. The CDR3 nucleotides are TGTGCCAGCAGCGCAGCAGGACCGGGACAGGGGTCCGAGCAGTACTTC. This codes for CASSAAGPGQGSEQYF.

This clone appeared a few times. V and J are TRBV11-2 and TRBJ1-6, with D unclear. V was cut by 3 bases and J by 5 bases, with 11 bases left in between. CDR1 is SGHAT and CDR2 is FQNNGV in the germline V gene. The CDR3 has 15 residues. The CDR3 sequence: CASSFGQTNNSPLHF. CDR3 coding DNA: TGTGCCAGCAGCTTCGGGCAGACTAATAATTCACCCCTCCACTTT.

The chain couples TRBV27 to TRBJ1-2, with 9 positions matching TRBD1. Per the germline V gene, CDR1 is MNHEY and CDR2 is SMNVEV (reference sequence). There are 18 residues in the CDR3. J gave up 1 base and V 3 bases, and 12 bases lay outside the gene matches. This chain's CDR3 is CASSFRRDRVAHNYGYTF. CDR3 coding DNA: TGTGCCAGCAGTTTTCGCCGGGACAGGGTAGCCCATAACTATGGCTACACCTTC.

The chain has TRBV5-1 and TRBJ2-1; D might be TRBD1 (6 bases). Germline CDR1 is SGHRS and CDR2 is YFSETQ. CDR3 length equals 11 residues. V gave up 3 bases and J gave up 10 bases, with 8 bases separating them. CDR3 DNA sequence: TGCGCCAGCAGCTCTACAGGGGAGCAGTTCTTC. Amino acids: CASSSTGEQFF.

V is TRBV28 and J is TRBJ2-1, with D tentatively TRBD2 (5 bases). Germline values: CDR1 MDHEN, CDR2 SYDVKM. CDR3 length: 17 amino acids. Trimming shortened V by 10 bases and J by 2 bases, and 24 bases separated the two germline ends. The CDR3 DNA follows: TGTGCCACAGAGGACCCATCCACTAGAATGACCTACAATGAGCAGTTCTTC. It codes for CATEDPSTRMTYNEQFF. Complete variable domain (other parts from reference TRBV28 and TRBJ2-1): DVKVTQSSRYLVKRTGEKVFLECVQDMDHENMFWYRQDPGLGLRLIYFSYDVKMKEKGDIPEGYSVSREKKERFSLILESASTNQTSMYLCATEDPSTRMTYNEQFFGPGTRLTVL.

The chain carries TRBV10-2 and TRBJ2-7; no reliable D call. V was shortened by 2 bases and J by 3 bases, with 5 bases between the two germline ends. The CDR3 extends over 12 amino acids. Germline V gene data show CDR1 as WSHSY and CDR2 as SAAADI. CDR3 protein: CASSENSYEQYF. DNA of the CDR3: TGCGCCAGCAGTGAGAACAGCTACGAGCAGTACTTC.

This clone was detected only a few times. The chain couples TRBV7-2 to TRBJ2-4; TRBD2 matches 11 bases. Trimming at V came to 8 bases and at J to 5 bases, leaving 5 bases not matched to a gene. CDR1 is SGHTA, CDR2 FQGNSA, per germline. The CDR3 totals 14 residues. The CDR3: CASGETSGENIQYF. The CDR3 DNA is TGTGCCAGCGGAGAGACTAGCGGGGAAAACATTCAGTACTTC.

The chain uses TRBV10-3 and TRBJ2-7, with 9 bases matching TRBD1. The germline CDR1 and CDR2 sequences are ENHRY and SYGVKD. V dropped 9 bases and J dropped 3; count of bases not matched to a gene: 3. This CDR3 region has 12 residues. CDR3 residues: CAIKDRGYEQYF. CDR3 nucleotides: TGTGCCATAAAGGACAGGGGCTACGAGCAGTACTTC.

The chain couples TRBV5-6 to TRBJ2-5; the match to TRBD1 covers 7 bases. Losses at the gene ends were 2 bases for V and 3 bases for J; bases not matched to a gene: 7. Germline V gives CDR1 SGHDT, CDR2 YYEEEE. The CDR3 has 15 amino acids. In DNA form, the CDR3 reads TGTGCCAGCAGCTTCGCCGGGACAGAAAAAGAGACCCAGTACTTC. Protein sequence: CASSFAGTEKETQYF.

This clone has only one observation. The V call is TRBV29-1, the J call TRBJ2-5; D may be TRBD2 (6 bases). Between the trimmed V and J ends, which lost 4 bases and 2 bases, there was a span of 8 bases. CDR1 SQVTM and CDR2 ANQGSEA come from the germline V gene. The CDR3 is 12 residues long. CDR3 DNA sequence: TGCAGCGTTGGCGGAGGGCAAGAGACCCAGTACTTC. This sequence encodes CSVGGGQETQYF.

The gene calls are TRBV29-1 and TRBJ2-3; 12 nucleotides agree with TRBD2. Trimming cost V 7 bases and J 0 bases; bases outside gene matches: 20. The CDR3 consists of 20 residues. Germline assignment: CDR1 SQVTM and CDR2 ANQGSEA. CDR3 protein: CSAHVPLGLAGIRSTDTQYF. The DNA of the CDR3 is TGCAGCGCCCACGTTCCCCTTGGACTAGCGGGGATACGTAGCACAGATACGCAGTATTTT.

This chain connects TRBV9 to TRBJ1-2; 7 nucleotides match TRBD1. The germline gives CDR1 SGDLS, CDR2 YYNGEE. This CDR3 is 13 amino acids long. V was pared by 4 bases and J by 7 bases, with 7 bases of the junction left unmatched. The CDR3 DNA reads as TGTGCCAGCAGCACCACAGGGGTTGCTGGCTACACCTTC. This sequence encodes CASSTTGVAGYTF.

The chain is built from TRBV4-3 and TRBJ1-5; unclear D gene. CDR1 is LGHNA and CDR2 is YSLEER in the germline V gene. The CDR3 has 16 residues. The V end was cut by 0 bases, the J end by 0 bases, with 9 bases between. Here the CDR3 reads CASSQDFGSSNQPQHF. The CDR3, as DNA: TGCGCCAGCAGCCAAGACTTCGGGAGTAGCAATCAGCCCCAGCATTTT.